This T cell receptor beta chain was captured by sequencing in a study of blood T cell repertoires in COVID-19. Trimming removed 1 base from V and 2 bases from J; junction bases left unmatched: 4. There are 15 residues in the CDR3. The germline V gene encodes CDR1 GTSNPN and CDR2 SVGIG (reference sequence). The repertoire was sequenced with immunoSEQ multiplex PCR; TCRdb's copy has only in-frame clones and lacks some. Counted here are fewer than 200,000 clones, approximately 83% occurring once; the ten biggest clones make up under 13%. The source is a man in his 70s with active or convalescent COVID-19. The specimen sequenced was peripheral blood. The chain employs TRBV30 and TRBJ1-1; 10 positions match TRBD1. The CDR3 DNA reads TGTGCCTGGAGTGACCGACAGGGGGCCAACACTGAAGCTTTCTTT. Amino acids: CAWSDRQGANTEAFF. The full variable domain, completed using reference TRBV30 and TRBJ1-1, is SQTIHQWPATLVQPVGSPLSLECTVEGTSNPNLYWYRQAAGRGLQLLFYSVGIGQISSEVPQNLSASRPQDRQFILSSKKLLLSDSGFYLCAWSDRQGANTEAFFGQGTRLTVV.